This T cell receptor (beta chain) originates from a study of CD8+ T cells in alopecia areata. The study, taken as a whole, reports: Lesional scalp displayed greater clonality than normal scalp, most notably in alopecia totalis/universalis.

RNA extraction was followed by reverse transcription into cDNA, which acted as the sequencing template. Generated by immunoSEQ multiplex PCR, the TCRdb table keeps only in-frame clones and is missing some. The sample carries some 110,000 clones, around three fifths recorded once. V gave up 1 base and J gave up 0 bases, with 13 bases separating them. This CDR3 comprises 18 residues. Per the germline V gene, CDR1 is SGHAT and CDR2 is FQNNGV. In regard to this clone: Its target is not known.

The treatment is: oral pan-JAK inhibitor, 5-10 mg twice daily. This receptor was taken from a human donor with alopecia areata. The chain couples TRBV11-2 to TRBJ2-6; TRBD2 is a possible D gene (5 bases). Material: CD8+ T cells sorted from blood, obtained at week 24, from a patient treated with tofacitinib. The CDR3 spells CASSLGPGSASGANVLTF. The CDR3, as DNA: TGTGCCAGCAGCTTAGGCCCGGGATCCGCCTCTGGGGCCAACGTCCTGACTTTC.